This entry describes one T cell receptor (beta chain). Its matching antigen is unknown. The junction had 10 bases not matched to a gene; V was cut back by 5 bases and J by 2 bases. Germline V gene sequence: CDR1 ENHRY, CDR2 SYGVKD. The length of the CDR3 is 16 residues. Primers for the PCR totalled 60 Vbeta and 13 Jbeta. The repertoire was sequenced with immunoSEQ multiplex PCR; TCRdb's copy has only in-frame clones and lacks some. Of approximately 170,000 clones detected, 65% to 85% appear once; the ten largest clones hold under 6%. The record originates from a study of cytomegalovirus exposure and HLA in healthy donors. General study findings and limits: For TCR beta chains, V- and J-gene trimming was later linked to a missense DCLRE1C variant.

The J gene is TRBJ2-7, the V gene TRBV10-3; TRBD2 agrees at 9 bases. The source is a woman in her forties or fifties in good health and CMV-seropositive. Sequenced material: PBMCs. The CDR3 loop is CAISREASGGTYEQYF. CDR3 in DNA: TGTGCCATCAGTCGGGAGGCCAGCGGGGGGACCTACGAGCAGTACTTC.